The source of this T cell receptor beta chain is a study of regulatory T cells in long-lasting Graves disease. Points from the study as a whole: TRBV28, TRBJ1-2 and TRBJ2-5 were segments that persistent disease favored. Among persistent patients, a larger number of public clonotypes were shared (roughly 2,700) than among newly diagnosed patients (about 970).

Specified time point: newly diagnosed GD, antithyroid drugs for less than 3 months. RNA isolated from PBMCs was used to make the TCR library. There are 14 residues in the CDR3. The V end lost 7 bases, the J end lost 5 bases, and 17 bases lay between the germline ends. Germline V gene sequence: CDR1 SNHLY, CDR2 FYNNEI. This clonotype has at least ten counts. The antigen remains unidentified. Combining iRepertoire HTBI primers with Arm-PCR of CDR3 regions, the authors built TCR beta libraries. MiXCR, applied by TCRdb to the multiplex PCR reads, yields one record per CDR3 protein. The table records about 320,000 distinct CDR3 sequences, 15% to 20% of them present only once.

The clonotype originates from a female donor with Graves disease. Sequences were derived from peripheral blood mononuclear cells (PBMCs), sampled at new diagnosis, from a patient treated with antithyroid drugs. The genes are TRBV2 and TRBJ1-1; TRBD1 might be the D (5 bases). The CDR3 sequence is CASNKLGGGTEAFF. The CDR3 DNA reads TGTGCCAGCAATAAGCTGGGGGGAGGTACTGAAGCTTTCTTT.